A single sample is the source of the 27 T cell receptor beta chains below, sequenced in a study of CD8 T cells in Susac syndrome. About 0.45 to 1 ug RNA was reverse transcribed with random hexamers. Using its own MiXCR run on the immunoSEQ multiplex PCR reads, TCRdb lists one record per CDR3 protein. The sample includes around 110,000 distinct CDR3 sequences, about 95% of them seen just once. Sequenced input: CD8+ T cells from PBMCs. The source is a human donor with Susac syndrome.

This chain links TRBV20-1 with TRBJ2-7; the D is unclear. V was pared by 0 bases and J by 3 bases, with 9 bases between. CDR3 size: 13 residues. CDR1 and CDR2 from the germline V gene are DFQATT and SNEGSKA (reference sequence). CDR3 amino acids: CSARDQVSYEQYF. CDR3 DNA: TGCAGTGCTAGAGATCAGGTCAGCTACGAGCAGTACTTC.

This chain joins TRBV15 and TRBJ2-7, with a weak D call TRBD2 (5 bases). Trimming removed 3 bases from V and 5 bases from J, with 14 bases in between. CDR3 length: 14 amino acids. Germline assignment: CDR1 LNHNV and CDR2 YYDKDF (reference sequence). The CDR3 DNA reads TGTGCCACCAGCAGCCAGGAGGACTGGGACGAGCAGTACTTC. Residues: CATSSQEDWDEQYF.

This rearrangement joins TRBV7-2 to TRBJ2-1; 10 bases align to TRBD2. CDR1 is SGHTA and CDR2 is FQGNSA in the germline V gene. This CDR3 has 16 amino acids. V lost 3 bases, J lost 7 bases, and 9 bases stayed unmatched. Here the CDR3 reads CASSLERGGWGNEQFF. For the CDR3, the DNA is TGTGCCAGCAGCTTGGAGCGGGGGGGATGGGGGAATGAGCAGTTCTTC.

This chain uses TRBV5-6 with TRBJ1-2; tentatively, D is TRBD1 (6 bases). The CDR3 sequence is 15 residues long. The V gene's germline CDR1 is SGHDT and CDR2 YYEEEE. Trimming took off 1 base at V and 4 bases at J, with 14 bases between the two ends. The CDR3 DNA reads TGTGCCAGCAGCTTGTGGGGACACGGGCTCTATGGCTACACCTTC. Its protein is CASSLWGHGLYGYTF.

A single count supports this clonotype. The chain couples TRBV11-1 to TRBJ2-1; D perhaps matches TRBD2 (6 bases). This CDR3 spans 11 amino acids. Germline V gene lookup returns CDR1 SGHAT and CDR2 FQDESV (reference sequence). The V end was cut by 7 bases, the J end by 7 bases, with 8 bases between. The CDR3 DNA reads TGTGCCAGCACTCGGGAGAATGAGCAGTTCTTC. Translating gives CASTRENEQFF.

CDR3 region: CASSYSARPQETQYF. The CDR3 DNA sequence: TGTGCCAGCAGTTACTCGGCTAGGCCACAAGAGACCCAGTACTTC. This chain links TRBV6-2 or TRBV6-3 with TRBJ2-5, with no clear D. This CDR3 region has 15 residues. Germline V gene data show CDR1 as MNHEY and CDR2 as SVGEGT. V shed 0 bases and J shed 2 bases, with 10 bases lying between them.

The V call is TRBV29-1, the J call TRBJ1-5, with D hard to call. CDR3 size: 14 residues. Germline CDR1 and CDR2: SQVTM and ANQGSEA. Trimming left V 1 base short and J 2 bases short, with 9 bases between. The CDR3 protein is CSVEGGSGNQPQHF. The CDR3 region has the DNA TGCAGCGTTGAAGGAGGATCGGGCAATCAGCCCCAGCATTTT.

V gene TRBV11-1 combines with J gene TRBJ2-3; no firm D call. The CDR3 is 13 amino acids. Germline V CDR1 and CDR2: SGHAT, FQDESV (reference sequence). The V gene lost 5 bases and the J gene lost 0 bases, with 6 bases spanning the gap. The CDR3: CASSRASTDTQYF. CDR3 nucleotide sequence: TGTGCCAGCAGCCGGGCGAGCACAGATACGCAGTATTTT.

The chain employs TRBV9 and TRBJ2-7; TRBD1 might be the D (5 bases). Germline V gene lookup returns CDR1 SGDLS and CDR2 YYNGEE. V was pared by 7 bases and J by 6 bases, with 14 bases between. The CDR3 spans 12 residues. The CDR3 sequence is CASGEQGSEQYF. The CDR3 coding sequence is TGTGCCAGCGGAGAGCAGGGTTCCGAGCAGTACTTC.

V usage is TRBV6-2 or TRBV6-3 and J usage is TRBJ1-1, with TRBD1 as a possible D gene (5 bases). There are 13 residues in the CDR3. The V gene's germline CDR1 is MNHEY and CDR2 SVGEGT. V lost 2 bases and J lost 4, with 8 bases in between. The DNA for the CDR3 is TGTGCCAGCAGTTACGGTGGGGCCACTGAAGCTTTCTTT. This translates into CASSYGGATEAFF.

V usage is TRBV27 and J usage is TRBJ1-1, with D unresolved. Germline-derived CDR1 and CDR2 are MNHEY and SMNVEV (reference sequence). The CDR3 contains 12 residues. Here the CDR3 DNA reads TGTGCAGCGAGGTCATGGGACACTGAAGCTTTCTTT. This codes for CAARSWDTEAFF.

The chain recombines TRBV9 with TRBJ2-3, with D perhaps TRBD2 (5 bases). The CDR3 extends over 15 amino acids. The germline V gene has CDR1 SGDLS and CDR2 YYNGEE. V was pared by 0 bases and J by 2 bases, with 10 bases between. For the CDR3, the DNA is TGTGCCAGCAGCGTAGGCAGCGGTATCACAGATACGCAGTATTTT. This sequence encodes CASSVGSGITDTQYF.

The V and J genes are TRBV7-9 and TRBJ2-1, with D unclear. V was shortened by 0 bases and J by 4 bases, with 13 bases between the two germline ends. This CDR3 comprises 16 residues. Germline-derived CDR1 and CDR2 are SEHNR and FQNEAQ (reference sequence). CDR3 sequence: CASSLALGGLYNEQFF. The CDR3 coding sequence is TGTGCCAGCAGCTTAGCCCTAGGTGGGCTATACAATGAGCAGTTCTTC.

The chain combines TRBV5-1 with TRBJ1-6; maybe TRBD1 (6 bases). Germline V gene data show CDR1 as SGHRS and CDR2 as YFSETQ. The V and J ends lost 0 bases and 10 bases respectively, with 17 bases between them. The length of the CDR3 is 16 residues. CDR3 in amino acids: CASSLDSDRRPSPLHF. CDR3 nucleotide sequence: TGCGCCAGCAGCTTGGACTCGGACAGAAGGCCCTCACCCCTCCACTTT.

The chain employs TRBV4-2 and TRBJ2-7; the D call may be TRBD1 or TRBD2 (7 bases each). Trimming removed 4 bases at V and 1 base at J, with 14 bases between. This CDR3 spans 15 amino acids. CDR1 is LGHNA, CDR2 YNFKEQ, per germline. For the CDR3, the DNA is TGTGCCAGCAGCCTCCAGGGGGAGGGATCCTACGAGCAGTACTTC. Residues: CASSLQGEGSYEQYF.

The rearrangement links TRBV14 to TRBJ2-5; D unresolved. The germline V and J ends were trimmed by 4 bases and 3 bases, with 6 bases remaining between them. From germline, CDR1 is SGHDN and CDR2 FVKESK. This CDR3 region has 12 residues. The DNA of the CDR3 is TGTGCCAGCAGCCTTACTAAAGAGACCCAGTACTTC. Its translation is CASSLTKETQYF.

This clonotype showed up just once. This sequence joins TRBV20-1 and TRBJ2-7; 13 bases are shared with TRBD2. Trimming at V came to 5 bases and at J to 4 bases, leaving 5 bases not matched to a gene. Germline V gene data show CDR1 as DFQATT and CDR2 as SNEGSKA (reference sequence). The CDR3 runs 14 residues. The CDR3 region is CSASGLAGMYEQYF. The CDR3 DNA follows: TGCAGTGCTTCGGGACTAGCGGGGATGTACGAGCAGTACTTC.

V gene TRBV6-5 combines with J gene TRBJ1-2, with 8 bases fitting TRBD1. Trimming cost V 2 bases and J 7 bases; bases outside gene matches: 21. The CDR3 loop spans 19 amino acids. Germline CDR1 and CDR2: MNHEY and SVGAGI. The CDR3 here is CASSYKGHGTGSPDPGYTF. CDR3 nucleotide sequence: TGTGCCAGCAGTTACAAAGGACACGGGACAGGATCCCCCGACCCTGGCTACACCTTC.

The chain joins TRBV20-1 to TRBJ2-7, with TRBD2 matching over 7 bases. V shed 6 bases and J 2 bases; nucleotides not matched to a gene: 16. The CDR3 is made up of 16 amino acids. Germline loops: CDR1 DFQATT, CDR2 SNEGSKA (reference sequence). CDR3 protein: CSAPPSTSLPTYEQYF. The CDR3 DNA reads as TGCAGTGCGCCCCCCTCGACTAGCCTCCCTACCTACGAGCAGTACTTC.

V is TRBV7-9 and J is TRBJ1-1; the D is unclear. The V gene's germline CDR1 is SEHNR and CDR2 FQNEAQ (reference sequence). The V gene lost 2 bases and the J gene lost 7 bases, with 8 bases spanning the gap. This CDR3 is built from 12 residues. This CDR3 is CASSLSGYEAFF. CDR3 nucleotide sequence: TGTGCCAGCAGCTTATCAGGTTATGAAGCTTTCTTT. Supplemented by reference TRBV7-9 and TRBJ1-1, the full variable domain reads DTGVSQNPRHKITKRGQNVTFRCDPISEHNRLYWYRQTLGQGPEFLTYFQNEAQLEKSRLLSDRFSAERPKGSFSTLEIQRTEQGDSAMYLCASSLSGYEAFFGQGTRLTVV.

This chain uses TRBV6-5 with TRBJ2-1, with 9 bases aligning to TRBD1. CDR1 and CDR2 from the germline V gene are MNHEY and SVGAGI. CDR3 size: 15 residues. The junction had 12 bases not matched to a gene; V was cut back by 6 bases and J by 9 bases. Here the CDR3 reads CASRIRTGAFSEQFF. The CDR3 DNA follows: TGTGCCAGCAGGATTAGGACAGGGGCTTTTAGTGAGCAGTTCTTC.

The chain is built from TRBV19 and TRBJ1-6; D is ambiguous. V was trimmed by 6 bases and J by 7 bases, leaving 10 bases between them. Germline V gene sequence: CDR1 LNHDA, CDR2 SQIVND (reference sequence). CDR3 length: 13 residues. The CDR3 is CASRGLGNSPLHF. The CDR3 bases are TGTGCCAGTAGGGGCCTCGGGAATTCACCCCTCCACTTT.

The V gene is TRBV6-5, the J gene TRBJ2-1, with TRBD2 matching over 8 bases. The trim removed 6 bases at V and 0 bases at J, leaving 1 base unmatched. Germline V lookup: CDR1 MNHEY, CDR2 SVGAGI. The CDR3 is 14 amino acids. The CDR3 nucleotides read TGTGCCAGCAGCGCGGGGGGCTCCTACAATGAGCAGTTCTTC. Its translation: CASSAGGSYNEQFF.

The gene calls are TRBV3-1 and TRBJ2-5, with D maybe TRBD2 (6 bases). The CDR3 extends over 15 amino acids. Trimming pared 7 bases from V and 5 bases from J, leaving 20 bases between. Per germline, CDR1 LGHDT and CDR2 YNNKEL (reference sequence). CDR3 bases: TGTGCCAGCACCCTCAGCCTGGGGAGCGGGGAGACCCAGTACTTC. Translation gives CASTLSLGSGETQYF.

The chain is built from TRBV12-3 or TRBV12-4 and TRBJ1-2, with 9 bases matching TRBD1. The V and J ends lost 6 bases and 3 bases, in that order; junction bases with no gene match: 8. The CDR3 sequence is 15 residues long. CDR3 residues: CASSLQGAPDYGYTF. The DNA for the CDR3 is TGTGCCAGCAGCTTACAGGGGGCGCCGGACTATGGCTACACCTTC.

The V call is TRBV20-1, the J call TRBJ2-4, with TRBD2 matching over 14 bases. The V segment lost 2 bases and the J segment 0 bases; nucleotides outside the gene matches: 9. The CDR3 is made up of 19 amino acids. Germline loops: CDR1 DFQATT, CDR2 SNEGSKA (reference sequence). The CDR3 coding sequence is TGCAGTGCTAGATATTGGGGACTAGCGGGGGACCTAGCCAAAAACATTCAGTACTTC. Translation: CSARYWGLAGDLAKNIQYF.

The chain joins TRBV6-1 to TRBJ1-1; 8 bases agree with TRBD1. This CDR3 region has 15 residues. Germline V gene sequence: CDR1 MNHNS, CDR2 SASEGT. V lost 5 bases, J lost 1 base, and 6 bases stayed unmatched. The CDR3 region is CASSTRTGSNTEAFF. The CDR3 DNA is TGTGCCAGCAGTACGCGGACAGGGTCGAACACTGAAGCTTTCTTT.